The sequence of this TCR beta chain was determined in a study of T cells in Graves' hyperthyroidism and ophthalmopathy. Study results and caveats: Peripheral blood also featured most of the thyroid clonotypes expanded above 0.001.

Stable hyperthyroidism: no ophthalmopathy progression over 18 months of follow-up. The patients, who ranged from 18 to 65 in age, presented with newly diagnosed hyperthyroidism lasting under 2 months. Fresh peripheral blood, approximately 10 ml, yielded the PBMCs. The investigators amplified TCR beta CDR3 regions from RNA transcripts. The HTBI set primed first-round TCR CDR3 RT-PCR. MiXCR, run by TCRdb on the multiplex PCR reads, gives a single entry per CDR3 protein. The table has some 440,000 distinct CDR3 sequences, about a sixth seen once. The sample holds one count of this clonotype. The antigen remains unidentified. The CDR3 is 15 residues long. Germline lookup yields CDR1 LGHNA and CDR2 YSLEER. The V end lost 1 base, the J end lost 5 bases, and 14 bases lay between the germline ends.

This chain uses TRBV4-3 with TRBJ1-2; the D is unclear. The receptor comes from a woman between 18 and 29 years old with Graves' hyperthyroidism. Sample: blood. The CDR3 protein is CASSQALSRIYGYTF. CDR3 in DNA: TGCGCCAGCAGCCAAGCCCTAAGCAGGATTTATGGCTACACCTTC.